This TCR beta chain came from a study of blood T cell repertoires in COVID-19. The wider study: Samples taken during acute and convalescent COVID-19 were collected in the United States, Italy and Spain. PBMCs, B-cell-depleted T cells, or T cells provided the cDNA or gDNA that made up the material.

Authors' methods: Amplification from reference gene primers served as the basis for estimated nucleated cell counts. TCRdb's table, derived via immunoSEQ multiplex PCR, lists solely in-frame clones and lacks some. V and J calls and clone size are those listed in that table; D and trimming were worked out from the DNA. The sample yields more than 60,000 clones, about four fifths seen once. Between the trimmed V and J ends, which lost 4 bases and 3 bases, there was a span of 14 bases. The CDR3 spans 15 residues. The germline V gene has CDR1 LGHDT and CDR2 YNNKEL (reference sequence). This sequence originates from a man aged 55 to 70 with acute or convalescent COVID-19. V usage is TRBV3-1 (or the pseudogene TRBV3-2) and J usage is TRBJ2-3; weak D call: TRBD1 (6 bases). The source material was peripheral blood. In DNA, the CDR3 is TGTGCCAGCAGCCCCCAGGCAGGGGCAACAGATACGCAGTATTTT. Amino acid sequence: CASSPQAGATDTQYF.